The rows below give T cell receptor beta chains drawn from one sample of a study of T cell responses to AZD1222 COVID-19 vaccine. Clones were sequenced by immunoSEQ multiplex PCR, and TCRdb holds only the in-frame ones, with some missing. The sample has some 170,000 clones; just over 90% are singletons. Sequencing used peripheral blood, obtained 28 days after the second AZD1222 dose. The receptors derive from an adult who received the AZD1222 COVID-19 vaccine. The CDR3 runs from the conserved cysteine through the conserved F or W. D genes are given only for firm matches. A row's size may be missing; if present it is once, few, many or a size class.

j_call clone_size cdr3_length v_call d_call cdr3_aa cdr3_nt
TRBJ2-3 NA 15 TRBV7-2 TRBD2 CASSLTSGSTDTQYF TGTGCCAGCAGCTTGACTAGCGGTAGCACAGATACGCAGTATTTT
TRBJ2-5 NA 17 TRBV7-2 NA CASSPRPRQGGGGTQYF TGTGCCAGCAGCCCACGCCCGAGACAGGGAGGGGGTGGGACCCAGTACTTC
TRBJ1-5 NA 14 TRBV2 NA CASSEAGTIKPQHF TGTGCCAGCAGTGAAGCCGGGACAATTAAGCCCCAGCATTTT
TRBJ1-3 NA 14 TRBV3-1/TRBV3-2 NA CASSPGYSGNTIYF TGTGCCAGCAGCCCCGGGTACTCTGGAAACACCATATATTTT
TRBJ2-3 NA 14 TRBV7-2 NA CASSSRQSTDTQYF TGTGCCAGCAGCTCCAGACAGTCCACAGATACGCAGTATTTT
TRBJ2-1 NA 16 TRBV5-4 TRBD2 CASSSPSGRGVNEQFF TGTGCCAGCAGCAGTCCTAGCGGCCGCGGGGTCAATGAGCAGTTCTTC
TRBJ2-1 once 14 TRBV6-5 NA CASSRDPYYNEQFF TGTGCCAGCAGCCGGGACCCATACTACAATGAGCAGTTCTTC
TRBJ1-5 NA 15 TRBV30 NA CAWSVAGLGVQPQHF TGTGCCTGGAGTGTGGCGGGGCTGGGAGTTCAGCCCCAGCATTTT
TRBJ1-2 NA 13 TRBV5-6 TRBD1 CASSLDRGGGYTF TGTGCCAGCAGCCTTGACAGGGGGGGTGGCTACACCTTC
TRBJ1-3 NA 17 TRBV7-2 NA CASSFRARSSSGNTIYF TGTGCCAGCAGCTTTAGGGCCAGGTCGAGCTCTGGAAACACCATATATTTT
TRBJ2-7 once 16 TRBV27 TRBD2 CASSLSRGGSSYEQYF TGTGCCAGCAGTTTGAGTCGGGGGGGGAGCTCCTACGAGCAGTACTTC
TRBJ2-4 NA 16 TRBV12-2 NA CASRFQFYRVGNIQYF TGTGCAAGTCGCTTCCAGTTTTACAGGGTAGGCAACATTCAGTACTTC
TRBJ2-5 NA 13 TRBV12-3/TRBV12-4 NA CASTRDTYGTQYF TGTGCCAGCACCCGGGACACCTACGGGACCCAGTACTTC
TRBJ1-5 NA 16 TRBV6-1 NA CASSGRGGESNQPQHF TGTGCCAGCAGTGGGAGGGGAGGGGAAAGCAATCAGCCCCAGCATTTT
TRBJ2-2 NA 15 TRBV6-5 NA CASSNSGAGTGELFF TGTGCCAGCAGTAACTCAGGGGCGGGCACCGGGGAGCTGTTTTTT
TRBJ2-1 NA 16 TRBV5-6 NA CASSRRGGNLDNEQFF TGTGCCAGCAGCCGGCGAGGCGGTAACCTCGACAATGAGCAGTTCTTC
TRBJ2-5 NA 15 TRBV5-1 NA CASSLMQALQETQYF TGCGCCAGCAGCTTGATGCAGGCCCTCCAAGAGACCCAGTACTTC
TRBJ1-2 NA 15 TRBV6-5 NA CASSPQGVPNYGYTF TGTGCCAGCAGCCCCCAAGGGGTCCCCAACTATGGCTACACCTTC